The clone carrying this T cell receptor beta chain has a handful of counts. These data are taken from a study of control samples from healthy donors and cancer patients. Trimming took 1 base from V and 2 from J, leaving 20 bases between them. Germline V lookup: CDR1 SGDLS, CDR2 YYNGEE. The CDR3 consists of 18 residues. Sequencing used immunoSEQ multiplex PCR; TCRdb keeps in-frame clones, though not all of them. This table holds around 150,000 clones, roughly 94% found once. The sequenced sample was blood. This TCR derives from a woman aged 40 to 50 in good health. The genes are TRBV9 and TRBJ2-3; D is perhaps TRBD1 (8 bases). The CDR3 bases are TGTGCCAGCAGCGTAAACCCGTACAGGGGGGGGCCCACAGATACGCAGTATTTT. Translated, it gives CASSVNPYRGGPTDTQYF.